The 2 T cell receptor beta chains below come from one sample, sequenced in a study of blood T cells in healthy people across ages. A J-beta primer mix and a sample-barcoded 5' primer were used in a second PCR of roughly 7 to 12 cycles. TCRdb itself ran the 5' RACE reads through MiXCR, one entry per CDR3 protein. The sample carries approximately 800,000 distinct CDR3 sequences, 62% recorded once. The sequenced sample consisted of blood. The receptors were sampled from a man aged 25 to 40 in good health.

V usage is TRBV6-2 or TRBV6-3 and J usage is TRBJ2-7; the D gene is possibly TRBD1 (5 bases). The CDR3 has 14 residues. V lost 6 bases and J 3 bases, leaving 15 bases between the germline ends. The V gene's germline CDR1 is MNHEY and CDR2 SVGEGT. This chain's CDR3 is CASSYIQGSYEQYF. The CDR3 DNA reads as TGTGCCAGCAGCTACATCCAGGGCAGCTACGAGCAGTACTTC.

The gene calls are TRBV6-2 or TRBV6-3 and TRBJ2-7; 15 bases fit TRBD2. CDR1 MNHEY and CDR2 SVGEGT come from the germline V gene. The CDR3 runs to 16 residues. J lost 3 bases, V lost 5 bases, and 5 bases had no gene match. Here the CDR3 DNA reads TGTGCCAGCAGTGGACTAGCGGGGGGGAGACTCTACGAGCAGTACTTC. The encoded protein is CASSGLAGGRLYEQYF.